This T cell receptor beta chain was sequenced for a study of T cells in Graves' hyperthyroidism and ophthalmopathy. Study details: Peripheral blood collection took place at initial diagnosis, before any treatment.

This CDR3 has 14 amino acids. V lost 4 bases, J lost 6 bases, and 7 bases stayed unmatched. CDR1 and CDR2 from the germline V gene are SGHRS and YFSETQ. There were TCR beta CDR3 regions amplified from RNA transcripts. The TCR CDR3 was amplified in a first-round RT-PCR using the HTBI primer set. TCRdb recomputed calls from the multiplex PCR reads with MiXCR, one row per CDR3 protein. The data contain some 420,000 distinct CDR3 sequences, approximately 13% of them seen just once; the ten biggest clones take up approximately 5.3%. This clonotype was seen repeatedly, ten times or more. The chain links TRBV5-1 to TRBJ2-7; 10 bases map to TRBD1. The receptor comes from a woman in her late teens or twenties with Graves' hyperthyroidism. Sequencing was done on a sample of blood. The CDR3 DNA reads TGCGCCAGCAGCATCAGACAGGGGGCCGGCGAGCAGTACTTC. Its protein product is CASSIRQGAGEQYF.